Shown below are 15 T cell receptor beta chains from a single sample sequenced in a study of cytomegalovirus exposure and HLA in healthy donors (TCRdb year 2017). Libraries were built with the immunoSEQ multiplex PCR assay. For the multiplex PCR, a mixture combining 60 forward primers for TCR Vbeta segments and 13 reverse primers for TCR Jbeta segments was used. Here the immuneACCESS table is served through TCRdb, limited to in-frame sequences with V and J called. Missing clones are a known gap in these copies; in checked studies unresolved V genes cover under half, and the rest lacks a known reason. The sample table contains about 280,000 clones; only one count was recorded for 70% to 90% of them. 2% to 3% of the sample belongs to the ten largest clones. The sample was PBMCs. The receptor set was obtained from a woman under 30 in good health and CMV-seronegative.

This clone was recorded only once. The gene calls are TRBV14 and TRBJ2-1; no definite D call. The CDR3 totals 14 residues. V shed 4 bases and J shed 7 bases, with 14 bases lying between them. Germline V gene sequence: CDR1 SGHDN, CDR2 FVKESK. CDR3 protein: CASSPRVSRNEQFF. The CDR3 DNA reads TGTGCCAGCAGCCCCCGAGTATCCAGGAATGAGCAGTTCTTC.

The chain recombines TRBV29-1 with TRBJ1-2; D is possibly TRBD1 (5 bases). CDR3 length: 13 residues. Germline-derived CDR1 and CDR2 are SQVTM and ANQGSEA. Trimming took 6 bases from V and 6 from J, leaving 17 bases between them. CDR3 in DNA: TGCAGCGTCCCCAGCCGGGGAGGGGATGGCTACACCTTC. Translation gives CSVPSRGGDGYTF.

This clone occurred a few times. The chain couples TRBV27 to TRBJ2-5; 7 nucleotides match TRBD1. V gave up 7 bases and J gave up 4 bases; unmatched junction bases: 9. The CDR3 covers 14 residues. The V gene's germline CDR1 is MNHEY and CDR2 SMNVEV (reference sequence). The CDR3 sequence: CASTKTGRRETQYF. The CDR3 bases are TGTGCCAGCACCAAGACAGGGAGAAGAGAGACCCAGTACTTC.

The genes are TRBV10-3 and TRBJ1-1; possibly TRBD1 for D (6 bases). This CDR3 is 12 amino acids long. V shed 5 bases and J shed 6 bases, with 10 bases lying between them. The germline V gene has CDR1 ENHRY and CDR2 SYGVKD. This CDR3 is CAISLGGSEAFF. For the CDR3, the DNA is TGTGCCATCAGTCTAGGGGGTTCTGAAGCTTTCTTT.

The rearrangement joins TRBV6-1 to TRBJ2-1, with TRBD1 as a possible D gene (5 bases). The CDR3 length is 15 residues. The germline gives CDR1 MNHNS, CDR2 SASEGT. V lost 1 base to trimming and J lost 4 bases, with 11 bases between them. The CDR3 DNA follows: TGTGCCAGCAGTGAAGGGGCAGGGCAGTACAATGAGCAGTTCTTC. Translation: CASSEGAGQYNEQFF.

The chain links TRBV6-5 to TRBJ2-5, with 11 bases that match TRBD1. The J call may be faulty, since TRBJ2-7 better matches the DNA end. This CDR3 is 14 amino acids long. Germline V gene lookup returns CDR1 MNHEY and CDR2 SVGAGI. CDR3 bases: TGTGCCAGCAGGGGACAGGGGGTGGGCTACGAGCAGTACTTC. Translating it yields CASRGQGVGYEQYF.

In nucleotides, the CDR3 is TGTGCCAGCAGTTTCGCAGGGGAAGGGGCCTACGAGCAGTACTTC. Residues: CASSFAGEGAYEQYF. The rearrangement joins TRBV27 to TRBJ2-5; tentative D call: TRBD1 (6 bases). The DNA end favors TRBJ2-7, so the J call may be wrong. CDR3 size: 15 residues. Germline V gives CDR1 MNHEY, CDR2 SMNVEV (reference sequence).

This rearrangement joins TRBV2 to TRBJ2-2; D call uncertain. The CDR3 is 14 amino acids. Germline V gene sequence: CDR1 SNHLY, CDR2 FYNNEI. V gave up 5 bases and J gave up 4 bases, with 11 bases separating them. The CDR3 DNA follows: TGTGCCAGCAGTCGCGGAACTTTCACCGGGGAGCTGTTTTTT. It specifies CASSRGTFTGELFF.

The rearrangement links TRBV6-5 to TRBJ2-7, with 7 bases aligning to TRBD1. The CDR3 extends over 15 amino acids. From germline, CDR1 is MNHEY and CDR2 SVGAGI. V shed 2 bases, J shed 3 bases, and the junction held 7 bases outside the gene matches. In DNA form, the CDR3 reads TGTGCCAGCAGTTACCCCGGGACAGAGAGCTACGAGCAGTACTTC. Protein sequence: CASSYPGTESYEQYF.

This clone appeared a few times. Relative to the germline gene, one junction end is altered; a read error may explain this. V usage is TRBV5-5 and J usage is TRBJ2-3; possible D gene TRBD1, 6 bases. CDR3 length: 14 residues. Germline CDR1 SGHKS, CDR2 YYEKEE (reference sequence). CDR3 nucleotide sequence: TGTGCCAGCAGGTTGGATCAGGGGTTCGATACGCAGTATTTT. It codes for CASRLDQGFDTQYF.

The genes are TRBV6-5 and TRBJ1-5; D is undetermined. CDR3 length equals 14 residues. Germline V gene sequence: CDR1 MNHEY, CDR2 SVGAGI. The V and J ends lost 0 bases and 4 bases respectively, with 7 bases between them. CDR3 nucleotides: TGTGCCAGCAGTTACTCGGGAGTGAATCAGCCCCAGCATTTT. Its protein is CASSYSGVNQPQHF.

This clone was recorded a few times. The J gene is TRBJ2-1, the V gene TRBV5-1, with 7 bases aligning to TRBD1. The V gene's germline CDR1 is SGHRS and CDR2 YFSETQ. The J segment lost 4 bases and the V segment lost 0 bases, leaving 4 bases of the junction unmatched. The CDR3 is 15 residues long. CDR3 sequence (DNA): TGCGCCAGCAGCTTGGAAGGGGGCTTATACAATGAGCAGTTCTTC. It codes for CASSLEGGLYNEQFF.

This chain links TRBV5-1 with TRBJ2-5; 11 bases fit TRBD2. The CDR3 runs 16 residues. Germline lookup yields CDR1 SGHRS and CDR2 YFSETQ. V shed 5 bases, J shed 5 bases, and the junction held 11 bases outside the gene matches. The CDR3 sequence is CASRGLAGGEGETQYF. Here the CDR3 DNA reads TGCGCCAGCAGGGGGCTAGCGGGGGGCGAAGGGGAGACCCAGTACTTC.

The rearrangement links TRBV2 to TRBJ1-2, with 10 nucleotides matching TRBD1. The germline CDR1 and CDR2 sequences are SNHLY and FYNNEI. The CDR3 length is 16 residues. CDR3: CATGRGQGLFNYGYTF. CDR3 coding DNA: TGTGCTACGGGCCGGGGACAGGGGTTATTTAACTATGGCTACACCTTC.

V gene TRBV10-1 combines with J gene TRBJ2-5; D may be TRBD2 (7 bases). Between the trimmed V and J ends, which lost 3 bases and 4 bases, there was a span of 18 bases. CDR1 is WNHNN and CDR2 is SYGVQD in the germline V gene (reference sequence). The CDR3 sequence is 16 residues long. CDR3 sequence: CASSDYRGARRETQYF. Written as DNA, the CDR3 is TGCGCCAGCAGTGACTACCGGGGGGCTCGGCGAGAGACCCAGTACTTC.